This is a list of T cell receptor beta chains from one sample in a study of T cells in Graves' hyperthyroidism and ophthalmopathy. TCRdb used MiXCR to reprocess the multiplex PCR reads, holding one entry per CDR3 protein. The sample includes 300,000 to 400,000 distinct CDR3 sequences, about 20% of them seen just once. Material for sequencing was blood. The receptors were gathered from a woman in her fifties or sixties with Graves' hyperthyroidism. The CDR3 runs from the conserved cysteine through the conserved F or W. Fields, in order: V gene, D gene, J gene, clone size, CDR3 protein, CDR3 DNA. The D gene is left open where the match is weak. The size of a clone is reported for some rows only, either as once, few or many, or as a class for expanded clones.

TRBV11-2,NA,TRBJ2-5,many,CASSLGLTLRETQYF,TGTGCCAGCAGCTTAGGACTGACCCTCCGGGAGACCCAGTACTTC
TRBV20-1,NA,TRBJ2-7,few,CSARDRVRPEQYF,TGCAGTGCTAGAGATCGGGTCCGGCCCGAGCAGTACTTC
TRBV20-1,TRBD1,TRBJ1-1,many,CSARTGQSPNTEAFF,TGCAGTGCTCGGACAGGGCAAAGCCCTAACACTGAAGCTTTCTTT
TRBV4-1,NA,TRBJ1-5,few,CASSQDGRGDQPQHF,TGCGCCAGCAGCCAAGATGGGAGAGGAGATCAGCCCCAGCATTTT
TRBV2,NA,TRBJ1-1,many,CASSVERLSMNTEAFF,TGTGCCAGCAGTGTTGAGAGACTATCGATGAACACTGAAGCTTTCTTT
TRBV12-3/TRBV12-4,TRBD2,TRBJ2-1,many,CASSPPQSGGAKEQFF,TGTGCCAGCAGTCCCCCTCAGAGCGGGGGGGCAAAAGAGCAGTTCTTC
TRBV5-1,NA,TRBJ2-2,many,CASSLRTNTGELFF,TGCGCCAGCAGCTTGCGGACAAACACCGGGGAGCTGTTTTTT
TRBV7-6,NA,TRBJ1-1,many,CASSLSGPGGAFF,TGTGCCAGCAGCTTAAGTGGTCCCGGAGGAGCTTTCTTT
TRBV20-1,NA,TRBJ2-3,NA,CSARDLGGGRPDTQYF,TGCAGTGCTAGAGATCTCGGAGGGGGGAGGCCAGATACGCAGTATTTT
TRBV5-1,NA,TRBJ1-2,many,CASSLAQAYGYTF,TGCGCCAGCAGCTTGGCACAGGCCTATGGCTACACCTTC
TRBV28,NA,TRBJ2-6,many,CASTRAGANVLTF,TGTGCCAGCACCCGAGCTGGGGCCAACGTCCTGACTTTC
TRBV30,NA,TRBJ2-1,few,CASGRGGGGYNEQFF,TGTGCCTCGGGCAGGGGCGGGGGCGGCTACAATGAGCAGTTCTTC
TRBV27,TRBD2,TRBJ2-1,many,CASSLSPSGRNEQFF,TGTGCCAGCAGTTTATCGCCTAGCGGGAGAAATGAGCAGTTCTTC
TRBV9,TRBD1,TRBJ2-1,once,CASSPSPGQGRETQFF,TGTGCCAGCAGCCCTTCGCCGGGACAGGGACGTGAGACCCAGTTCTTC
TRBV20-1,NA,TRBJ1-1,NA,CSARVPAGMNTEAFF,TGCAGTGCTAGAGTCCCAGCAGGCATGAACACTGAAGCTTTCTTT
TRBV4-2,NA,TRBJ1-6,many,CASSQEEGKGSSPLHF,TGTGCCAGCAGCCAAGAGGAGGGTAAAGGGTCTTCACCCCTCCACTTT
TRBV7-8,TRBD2,TRBJ2-1,few,CASSHRGLAGGHLYNEQFF,TGTGCCAGCAGCCATAGGGGCCTAGCGGGAGGCCATCTTTACAATGAGCAGTTCTTC
TRBV6-1,NA,TRBJ2-5,many,CASSEAVTGGETQYF,TGTGCCAGCAGTGAAGCGGTGACAGGAGGGGAGACCCAGTACTTC
TRBV7-3,NA,TRBJ1-2,few,CASSHTRDPYGYTF,TGTGCCAGCAGCCACACCCGGGATCCTTATGGCTACACCTTC
TRBV12-3/TRBV12-4,NA,TRBJ1-1,many,CASSRDGERAFF,TGTGCCAGCAGCCGGGACGGGGAAAGAGCTTTCTTT
TRBV18,TRBD1,TRBJ2-7,few,CASSPQGVSSYEQYF,TGTGCCAGCTCACCCCAGGGGGTGAGCTCCTACGAGCAGTACTTC
TRBV2,TRBD2,TRBJ2-1,many,CASNLRAGGINNEQFF,TGTGCCAGCAACCTAAGAGCGGGGGGGATAAACAATGAGCAGTTCTTC
TRBV12-3/TRBV12-4,TRBD2,TRBJ2-1,many,CASSTFAGGYNEQFF,TGTGCCAGCAGTACCTTCGCGGGGGGTTACAATGAGCAGTTCTTC
TRBV12-3/TRBV12-4,TRBD1,TRBJ2-3,many,CASSLWDRASDTQYF,TGTGCCAGCAGTTTATGGGACAGGGCCTCAGATACGCAGTATTTT
TRBV5-8,NA,TRBJ1-1,few,CASSSGILNTEAFF,TGTGCCAGCAGCTCGGGCATATTGAACACTGAAGCTTTCTTT
TRBV30,TRBD2,TRBJ2-1,NA,CVLGTSGSNEQFF,TGTGTCCTGGGTACTAGCGGGAGTAATGAGCAGTTCTTC
TRBV20-1,TRBD2,TRBJ2-2,NA,CSATGLADTGELFF,TGCAGTGCTACGGGACTAGCGGACACCGGGGAGCTGTTTTTT
TRBV18,NA,TRBJ2-7,few,CASSPSAAKGSYEQYF,TGTGCCAGCTCACCATCTGCGGCCAAGGGGTCCTACGAGCAGTACTTC
TRBV10-3,TRBD1,TRBJ2-1,NA,CAISEYGTEFNEQFF,TGTGCCATCAGTGAGTATGGGACAGAGTTCAATGAGCAGTTCTTC
TRBV12-3/TRBV12-4,TRBD2,TRBJ2-1,NA,CASTGTSANEQFF,TGTGCCAGCACAGGGACTAGCGCCAATGAGCAGTTCTTC
TRBV6-1,NA,TRBJ1-1,many,CASSEFGGSTEAFF,TGTGCCAGCAGTGAATTTGGGGGTAGCACTGAAGCTTTCTTT
TRBV6-1,NA,TRBJ1-1,many,CASTPDSNTEAFF,TGTGCCAGCACCCCCGACAGTAACACTGAAGCTTTCTTT
TRBV2,TRBD2,TRBJ2-3,NA,CASSHPGLAGGKTDTQYF,TGTGCCAGCAGCCACCCGGGACTAGCGGGAGGGAAAACAGATACGCAGTATTTT
TRBV7-9,NA,TRBJ1-1,NA,CASSLSGVEAFF,TGTGCCAGCAGCCTCTCAGGGGTAGAAGCTTTCTTT
TRBV11-2,TRBD2,TRBJ2-1,NA,CASSKLADYNEQFF,TGTGCCAGCAGTAAACTAGCGGACTACAATGAGCAGTTCTTC
TRBV5-1,TRBD1,TRBJ1-6,NA,CASSLQVGQGNSPLHF,TGCGCCAGCAGCTTACAAGTCGGACAGGGCAATTCACCCCTCCACTTT
TRBV29-1,NA,TRBJ2-7,NA,CSVENPGGYEQYF,TGCAGCGTTGAAAATCCCGGGGGCTACGAGCAGTACTTC